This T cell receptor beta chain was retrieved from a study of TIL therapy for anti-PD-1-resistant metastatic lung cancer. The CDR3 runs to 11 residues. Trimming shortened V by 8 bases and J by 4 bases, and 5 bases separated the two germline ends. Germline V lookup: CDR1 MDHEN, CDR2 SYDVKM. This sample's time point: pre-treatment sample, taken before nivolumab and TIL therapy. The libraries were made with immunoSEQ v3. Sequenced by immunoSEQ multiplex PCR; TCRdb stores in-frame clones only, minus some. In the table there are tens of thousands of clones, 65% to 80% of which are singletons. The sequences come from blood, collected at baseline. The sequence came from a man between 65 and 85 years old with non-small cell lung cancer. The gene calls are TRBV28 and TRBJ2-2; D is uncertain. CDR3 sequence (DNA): TGTGCCAGCGCCGCCACCGGGGAGCTGTTTTTT. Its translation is CASAATGELFF.